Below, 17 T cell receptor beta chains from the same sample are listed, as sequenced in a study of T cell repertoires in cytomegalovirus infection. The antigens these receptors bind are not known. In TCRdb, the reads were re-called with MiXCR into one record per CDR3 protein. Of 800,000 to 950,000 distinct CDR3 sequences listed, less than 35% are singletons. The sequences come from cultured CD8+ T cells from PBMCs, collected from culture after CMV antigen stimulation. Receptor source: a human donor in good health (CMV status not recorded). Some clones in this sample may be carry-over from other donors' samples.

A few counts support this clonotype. The CDR3 coding sequence is TGTGCCAGCAGCTACCGGGACAGCGTGTTGTACGGTTCACCCCTCCACTTT. Translation: CASSYRDSVLYGSPLHF. The chain joins TRBV5-6 to TRBJ1-6; 7 bases match TRBD1. Trimming at V came to 3 bases and at J to 9 bases, leaving 15 bases not matched to a gene. This CDR3 has 17 residues. Germline loops: CDR1 SGHDT, CDR2 YYEEEE. Variable domain in full (rest from reference TRBV5-6 and TRBJ1-6): DAGVTQSPTHLIKTRGQQVTLRCSPKSGHDTVSWYQQALGQGPQFIFQYYEEEERQRGNFPDRFSGHQFPNYSSELNVNALLLGDSALYLCASSYRDSVLYGSPLHFGNGTRLTVT.

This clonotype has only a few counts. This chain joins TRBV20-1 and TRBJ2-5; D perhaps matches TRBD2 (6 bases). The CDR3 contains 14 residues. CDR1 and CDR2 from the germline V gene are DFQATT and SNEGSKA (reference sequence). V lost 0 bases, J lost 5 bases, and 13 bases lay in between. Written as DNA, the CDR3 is TGCAGTGCTAGAGAGGAGGCGGGGCTGGAGACCCAGTACTTC. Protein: CSAREEAGLETQYF.

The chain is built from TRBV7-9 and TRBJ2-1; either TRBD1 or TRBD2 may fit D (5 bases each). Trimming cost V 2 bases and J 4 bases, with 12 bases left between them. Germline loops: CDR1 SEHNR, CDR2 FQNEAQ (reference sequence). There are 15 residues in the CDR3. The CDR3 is CASSLIGAGYNEQFF. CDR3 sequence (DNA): TGTGCCAGCAGCTTAATCGGGGCAGGGTACAATGAGCAGTTCTTC.

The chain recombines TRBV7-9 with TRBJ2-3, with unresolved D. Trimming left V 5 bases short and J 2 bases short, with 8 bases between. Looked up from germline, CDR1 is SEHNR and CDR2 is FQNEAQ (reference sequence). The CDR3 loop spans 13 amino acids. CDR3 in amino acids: CASSPSYTDTQYF. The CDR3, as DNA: TGTGCCAGCAGCCCCTCTTACACAGATACGCAGTATTTT.

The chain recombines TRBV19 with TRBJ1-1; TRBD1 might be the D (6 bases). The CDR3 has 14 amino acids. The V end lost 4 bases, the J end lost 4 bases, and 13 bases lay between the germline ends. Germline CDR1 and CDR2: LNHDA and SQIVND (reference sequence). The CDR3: CASSTTQGSTEAFF. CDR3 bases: TGTGCCAGTAGTACGACACAGGGAAGCACTGAAGCTTTCTTT.

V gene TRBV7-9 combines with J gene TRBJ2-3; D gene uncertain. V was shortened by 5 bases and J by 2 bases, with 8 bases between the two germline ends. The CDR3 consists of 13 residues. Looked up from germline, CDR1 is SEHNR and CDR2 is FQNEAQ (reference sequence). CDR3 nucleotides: TGTGCCAGCAGCCTCCCTCTCACAGATACGCAGTATTTT. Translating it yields CASSLPLTDTQYF.

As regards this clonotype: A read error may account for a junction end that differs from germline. The CDR3 DNA follows: TGTGCCAGCAGCTCAGGACAGGGAGAAAACTTC. It specifies CASSSGQGENF. The genes are TRBV7-9 and TRBJ2-1, with TRBD1 identical over 8 bases. The CDR3 sequence is 11 residues long. Germline loops: CDR1 SEHNR, CDR2 FQNEAQ (reference sequence).

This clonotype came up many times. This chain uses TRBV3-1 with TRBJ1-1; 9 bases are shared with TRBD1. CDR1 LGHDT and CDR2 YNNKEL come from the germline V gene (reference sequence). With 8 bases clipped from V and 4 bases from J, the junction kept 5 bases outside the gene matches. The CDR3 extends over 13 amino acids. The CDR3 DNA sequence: TGTGCCAGCTCTAGGACAGGGGTCACTGAAGCTTTCTTT. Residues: CASSRTGVTEAFF.

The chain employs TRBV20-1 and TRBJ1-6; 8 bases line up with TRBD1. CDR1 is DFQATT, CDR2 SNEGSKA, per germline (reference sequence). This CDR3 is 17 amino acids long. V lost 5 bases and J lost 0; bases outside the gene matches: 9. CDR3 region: CSALTRDRSSYNSPLHF. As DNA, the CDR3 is TGCAGTGCTCTCACCCGGGACAGGAGCTCCTATAATTCACCCCTCCACTTT.

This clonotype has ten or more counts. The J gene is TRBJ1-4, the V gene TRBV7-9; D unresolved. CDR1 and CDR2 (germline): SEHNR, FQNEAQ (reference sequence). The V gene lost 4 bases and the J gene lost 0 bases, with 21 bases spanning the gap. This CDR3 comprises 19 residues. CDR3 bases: TGTGCCAGCAGCTCGCAAGGATCGGCAGCCCTTTCAACTAATGAAAAACTGTTTTTT. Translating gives CASSSQGSAALSTNEKLFF.

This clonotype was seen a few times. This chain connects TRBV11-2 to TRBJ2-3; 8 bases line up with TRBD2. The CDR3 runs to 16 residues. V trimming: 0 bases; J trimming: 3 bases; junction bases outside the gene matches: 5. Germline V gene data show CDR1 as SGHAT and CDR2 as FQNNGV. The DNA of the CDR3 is TGTGCCAGCAGCTTAGATCACAGCGGGGGAACAGATACGCAGTATTTT. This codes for CASSLDHSGGTDTQYF.

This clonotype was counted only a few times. The CDR3 is CASSLKSGGLAGYNEQFF. CDR3 in DNA: TGTGCCAGCAGCTTAAAGAGCGGTGGACTAGCGGGGTACAATGAGCAGTTCTTC. The chain is built from TRBV7-2 and TRBJ2-1, with 12 nucleotides matching TRBD2. The V gene's germline CDR1 is SGHTA and CDR2 FQGNSA. The CDR3 extends over 18 amino acids. The V and J ends lost 2 bases and 4 bases, in that order; junction bases with no gene match: 9.

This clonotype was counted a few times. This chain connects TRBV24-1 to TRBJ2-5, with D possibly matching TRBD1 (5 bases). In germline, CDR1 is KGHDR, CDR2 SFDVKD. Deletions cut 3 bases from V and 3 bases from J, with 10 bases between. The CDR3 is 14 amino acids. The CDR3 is CATSDPDKKETQYF. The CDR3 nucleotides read TGTGCCACCAGTGATCCGGACAAGAAAGAGACCCAGTACTTC.

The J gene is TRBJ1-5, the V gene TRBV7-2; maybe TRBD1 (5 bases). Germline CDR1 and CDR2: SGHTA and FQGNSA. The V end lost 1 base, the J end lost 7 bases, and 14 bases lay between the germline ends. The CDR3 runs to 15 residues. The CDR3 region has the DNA TGTGCCAGCAGCTTAGACGGGGCAGGGAGGCAGCCCCAGCATTTT. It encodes CASSLDGAGRQPQHF.

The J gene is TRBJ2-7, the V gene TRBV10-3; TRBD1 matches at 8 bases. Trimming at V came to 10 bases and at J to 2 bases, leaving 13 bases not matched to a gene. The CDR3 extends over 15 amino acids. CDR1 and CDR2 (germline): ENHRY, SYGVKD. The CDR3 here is CASRDRKGSTYEQYV. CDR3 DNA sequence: TGTGCCAGCCGGGACAGGAAAGGGTCCACCTACGAGCAGTACGTC.

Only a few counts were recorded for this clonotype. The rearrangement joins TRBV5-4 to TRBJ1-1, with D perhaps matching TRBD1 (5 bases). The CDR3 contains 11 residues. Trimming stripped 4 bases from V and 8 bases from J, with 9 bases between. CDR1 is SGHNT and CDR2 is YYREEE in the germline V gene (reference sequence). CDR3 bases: TGTGCCAGCAGCACCCACAGGGAAGCTTTCTTT. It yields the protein CASSTHREAFF.

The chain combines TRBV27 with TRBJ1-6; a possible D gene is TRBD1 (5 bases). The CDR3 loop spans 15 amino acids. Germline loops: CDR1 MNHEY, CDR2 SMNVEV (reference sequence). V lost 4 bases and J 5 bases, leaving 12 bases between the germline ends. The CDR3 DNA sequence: TGTGCCAGCAGTTCCCCGAGCAGGGATAATTCACCCCTCCACTTT. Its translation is CASSSPSRDNSPLHF.